This T cell receptor (beta chain) stems from a study of blood T cell repertoires in COVID-19 (dated by TCRdb to 2020 to 2021). About the full investigation: Samples from collaborators originated in the United States, Italy and Spain and spanned both the acute and convalescent phases of COVID-19. Where HLA class I and class II types were available, the types were taken from metadata supplied by the sample provider, not from assay-based typing. Nearly every sample came with metadata listing a de-identified subject ID, COVID-19 status, age in years and sex. A freely available public database, intended as a resource for researchers studying the immune response to SARS-CoV-2, is where the repertoires were released. The prospective study material was composed of cDNA or gDNA derived from T cells, B-cell-depleted T cells, or PBMCs. Subjects who had been exposed to COVID-19, were actively infected with it, or had recovered from it provided the deeply sampled blood TCRbeta repertoires that made up the dataset. Samples came from the ongoing ImmuneRACE study (first 160 participants) plus 1,254 subjects from 6 global collaborators. What the work shows at the level of the full study, not this receptor alone: Clinical and demographic metadata were provided uncurated, with the amount varying by source and participant.

Another Seattle source contributed samples from volunteer blood donors who had recovered from COVID-19. The collaborating institutions used their own protocols to collect whole blood in K2EDTA tubes. For TCRbeta analysis, collaborator samples were shipped as frozen whole blood, as isolated PBMCs, or as DNA extracted from either sample type. From the cysteine through the phenylalanine, the CDR3 covers 12 amino acids. Only the CDR3 DNA is retained, 36 bases long and in frame from the first base. V sheds 10 bases and J sheds 4 bases, leaving 11 bases between their ends. To note about this clone: Its antigen remains unidentified. The input lacks base qualities; no much larger clone sits a single base away.

TCRbeta CDR3 regions were amplified from genomic DNA using the immunoSEQ Assay, a bias-controlled multiplex PCR. Regarding the original processing steps: The number of nucleated cells in each sample was estimated from the amplification of reference gene primers within the assay. To quantify the absolute abundance of each unique TCRbeta CDR3 rearrangement, sequence reads were collapsed and filtered. For each sample, productive Simpson clonality was calculated as the square root of Simpson's diversity index over productive rearrangements. TCRdb took this table from immuneACCESS and kept in-frame rearrangements with V and J called. Such tables lack part of the clones; where checked against another copy, unresolved V genes explain under half of the gap, and the rest is unexplained. V, J and clone size were drawn from that table, and D and trimming were deduced from the DNA. Present in this sample are about 240,000 clones, about four fifths of which were seen just once. Of the sample, approximately 2% is held by the ten largest clones.

Sequences were obtained from peripheral blood. This clonotype originated in a young man who had recovered from COVID-19. This chain is built from TRBV12-3 or TRBV12-4 and TRBJ1-5, with the D gene not confidently named. The CDR3: CATSAGNQPQHF. The DNA reads as follows: TGTGCCACCTCAGCGGGGAATCAGCCCCAGCATTTT.